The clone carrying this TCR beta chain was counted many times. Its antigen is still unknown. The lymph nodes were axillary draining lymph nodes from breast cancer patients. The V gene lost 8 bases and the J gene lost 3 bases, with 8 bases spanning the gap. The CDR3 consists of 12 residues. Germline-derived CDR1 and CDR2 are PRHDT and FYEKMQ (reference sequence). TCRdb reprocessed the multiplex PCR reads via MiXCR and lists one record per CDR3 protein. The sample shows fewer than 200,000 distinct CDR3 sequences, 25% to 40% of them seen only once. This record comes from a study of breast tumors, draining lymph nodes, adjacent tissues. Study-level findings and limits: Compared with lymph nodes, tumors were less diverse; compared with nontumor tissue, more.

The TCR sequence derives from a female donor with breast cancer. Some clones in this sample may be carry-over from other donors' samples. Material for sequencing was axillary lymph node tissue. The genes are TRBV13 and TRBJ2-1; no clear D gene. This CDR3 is CASSPNYNEQFF. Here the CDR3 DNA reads TGTGCCAGCTCCCCAAACTACAATGAGCAGTTCTTC.